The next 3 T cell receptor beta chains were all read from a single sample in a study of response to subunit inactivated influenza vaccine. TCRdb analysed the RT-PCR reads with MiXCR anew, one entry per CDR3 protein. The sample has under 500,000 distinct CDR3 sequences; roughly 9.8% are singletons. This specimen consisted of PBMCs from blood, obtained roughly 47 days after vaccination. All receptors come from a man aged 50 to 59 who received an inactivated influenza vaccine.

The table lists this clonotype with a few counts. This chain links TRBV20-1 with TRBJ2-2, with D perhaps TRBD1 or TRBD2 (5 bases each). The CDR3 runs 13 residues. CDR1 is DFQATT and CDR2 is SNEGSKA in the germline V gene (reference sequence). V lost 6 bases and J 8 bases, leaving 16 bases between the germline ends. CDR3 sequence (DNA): TGCAGTGCGGAGAGGGGAAGGGCTGGGGAGCTGTTTTTT. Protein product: CSAERGRAGELFF.

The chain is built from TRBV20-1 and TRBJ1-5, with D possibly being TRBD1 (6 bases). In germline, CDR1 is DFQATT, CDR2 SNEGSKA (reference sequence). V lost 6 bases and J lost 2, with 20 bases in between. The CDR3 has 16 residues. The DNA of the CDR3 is TGCAGTGCCCATGACGGGGGGCAGACGCGCAATCAGCCCCAGCATTTT. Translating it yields CSAHDGGQTRNQPQHF.

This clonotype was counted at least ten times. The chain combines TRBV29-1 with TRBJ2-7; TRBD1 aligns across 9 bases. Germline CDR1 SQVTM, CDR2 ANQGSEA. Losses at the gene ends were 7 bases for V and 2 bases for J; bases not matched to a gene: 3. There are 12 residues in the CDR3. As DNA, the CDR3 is TGCAGCGGGGGACAGGGAACCTACGAGCAGTACTTC. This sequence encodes CSGGQGTYEQYF.